The 26 T cell receptor beta chains below come from one sample, sequenced in a study of blood T cells in healthy people across ages. Together with a sample-barcoded 5' primer, a J-beta primer mix was included in a second PCR lasting 7 to 11 cycles. MiXCR, applied by TCRdb to the 5' RACE reads, yields one record per CDR3 protein. The table records about a million distinct CDR3 sequences, around 54% of them present only once. The sample consisted of blood. The receptors originated from an older woman in good health.

V usage is TRBV10-1 and J usage is TRBJ2-6; no reliable D call. This CDR3 spans 15 amino acids. CDR1 is WNHNN and CDR2 is SYGVQD in the germline V gene (reference sequence). Trimming removed 3 bases from V and 0 bases from J, with 6 bases in between. CDR3 nucleotides: TGCGCCAGCAGTGATTTTGTCTCTGGGGCCAACGTCCTGACTTTC. Translated, it gives CASSDFVSGANVLTF.

The count of this clonotype is one. The CDR3 DNA reads TGCAGCGTAAGAGCGGGGCGGTACCAAGAGACCCAGTACTTC. This translates into CSVRAGRYQETQYF. This chain uses TRBV20-1 with TRBJ2-5; TRBD2 agrees at 7 bases. The germline gives CDR1 DFQATT, CDR2 SNEGSKA (reference sequence). The CDR3 spans 14 residues.

J is TRBJ1-5 and V is TRBV5-5; D unresolved. With 0 bases removed from V and 6 bases from J, the gap between germline ends came to 13 bases. Germline V gene data show CDR1 as SGHKS and CDR2 as YYEKEE (reference sequence). There are 15 residues in the CDR3. The CDR3: CASSLAQRVGQPQHF. The CDR3 nucleotides are TGTGCCAGCAGCTTGGCACAGAGGGTAGGTCAGCCCCAGCATTTT.

This chain links TRBV28 with TRBJ2-5; TRBD2 matches 11 bases. J gave up 1 base and V 5 bases, and 6 bases lay outside the gene matches. This CDR3 spans 16 amino acids. The germline CDR1 and CDR2 sequences are MDHEN and SYDVKM. The CDR3 nucleotides are TGTGCCAGCAGTCCCCCTAGCGGGAGGACCCAAGAGACCCAGTACTTC. Translation gives CASSPPSGRTQETQYF. The complete variable domain, with remaining parts taken from reference TRBV28 and TRBJ2-5, reads DVKVTQSSRYLVKRTGEKVFLECVQDMDHENMFWYRQDPGLGLRLIYFSYDVKMKEKGDIPEGYSVSREKKERFSLILESASTNQTSMYLCASSPPSGRTQETQYFGPGTRLLVL.

The chain joins TRBV5-1 to TRBJ2-6, with TRBD1 identical over 8 bases. Losses at the gene ends were 2 bases for V and 2 bases for J; bases not matched to a gene: 12. Germline V lookup: CDR1 SGHRS, CDR2 YFSETQ. The CDR3 has 19 residues. CDR3 region: CASSFFSTGQVTGANVLTF. As DNA, the CDR3 is TGCGCCAGCAGCTTTTTTTCAACGGGACAGGTGACTGGGGCCAACGTCCTGACTTTC.

About this clonotype: Sequence at one end of the junction differs from germline and may be a read error. V usage is TRBV28 and J usage is TRBJ2-7; D could derive from TRBD1 or TRBD2 (6 bases each). There are 17 residues in the CDR3. CDR1 and CDR2 (germline): MDHEN, SYDVKM. CDR3 nucleotides: TGTGCCGGCAGGCAAGAGGTGGGGGGCCGGCACTCCTACGAGCAGTACTTC. This sequence encodes CAGRQEVGGRHSYEQYF. The whole variable domain, filled in from reference TRBV28 and TRBJ2-7, reads DVKVTQSSRYLVKRTGEKVFLECVQDMDHENMFWYRQDPGLGLRLIYFSYDVKMKEKGDIPEGYSVSREKKERFSLILESASTNQTSMYLCAGRQEVGGRHSYEQYFGPGTRLTVT.

V usage is TRBV7-2 and J usage is TRBJ2-6; D uncertain. V was shortened by 3 bases and J by 0 bases, with 6 bases between the two germline ends. This CDR3 is 15 amino acids long. CDR1 and CDR2 (germline): SGHTA, FQGNSA. The CDR3 spells CASSFSYSGANVLTF. The CDR3 coding sequence is TGTGCCAGCAGCTTTAGCTACTCTGGGGCCAACGTCCTGACTTTC.

This chain connects TRBV4-1 to TRBJ2-7, with 10 positions matching TRBD1. The germline gives CDR1 MGHRA, CDR2 YSYEKL. J lost 0 bases, V lost 5 bases, and 16 bases had no gene match. The CDR3 covers 19 residues. This CDR3 reads CASSYPTGTGDWSSYEQYF. The CDR3 DNA sequence: TGCGCCAGCAGCTATCCAACCGGGACAGGGGACTGGAGCTCCTACGAGCAGTACTTC.

The chain employs TRBV6-6 and TRBJ2-5; 8 nucleotides line up with TRBD1. Germline V gene data show CDR1 as MNHNY and CDR2 as SVGAGI (reference sequence). The CDR3 runs to 15 residues. The J segment lost 2 bases and the V segment lost 5 bases, leaving 7 bases of the junction unmatched. CDR3: CASSIPRTGQETQYF. CDR3 sequence (DNA): TGTGCCAGCAGTATACCGCGGACAGGGCAAGAGACCCAGTACTTC.

This clonotype was seen ten or more times. V and J are TRBV4-3 and TRBJ1-2; weak D call: TRBD1 (6 bases). Germline-derived CDR1 and CDR2 are LGHNA and YSLEER. CDR3 length equals 15 residues. Trimming took 0 bases from V and 6 from J, leaving 14 bases between them. The CDR3 sequence: CASSQEEAGADGYTF. Here the CDR3 DNA reads TGCGCCAGCAGCCAAGAAGAGGCAGGGGCGGATGGCTACACCTTC.

This chain joins TRBV28 and TRBJ2-1, with TRBD2 identical over 16 bases. The CDR3 spans 15 residues. In germline, CDR1 is MDHEN, CDR2 SYDVKM. Trimming cost V 4 bases and J 11 bases; bases outside gene matches: 5. CDR3: CASSSGLAGGPKQFF. The CDR3 nucleotides are TGTGCCAGCAGTTCGGGACTAGCGGGAGGGCCCAAGCAGTTCTTC.

The chain joins TRBV6-4 to TRBJ2-1; D remains ambiguous. The V end was cut by 3 bases, the J end by 6 bases, with 6 bases between. CDR1 and CDR2 from the germline V gene are MRHNA and SNTAGT. The CDR3 sequence is 12 residues long. Here the CDR3 reads CASSDLINEQFF. DNA of the CDR3: TGTGCCAGCAGTGATTTGATCAATGAGCAGTTCTTC.

CDR3 coding DNA: TGCGCCAGCAGCCAAGGGGCTCCTCCAGATACGCAGTATTTT. It codes for CASSQGAPPDTQYF. This chain uses TRBV4-1 with TRBJ2-3; D gene unclear. Trimming shortened V by 1 base and J by 4 bases, and 9 bases separated the two germline ends. The CDR3 extends over 14 amino acids. Germline CDR1 reads MGHRA; CDR2 reads YSYEKL.

This clonotype has only one observation. The chain links TRBV19 to TRBJ1-2; the D is unclear. The V gene lost 4 bases and the J gene lost 2 bases, with 17 bases spanning the gap. The CDR3 loop spans 16 amino acids. In germline, CDR1 is LNHDA, CDR2 SQIVND (reference sequence). The CDR3 here is CASSSLDSRGNYGYTF. The CDR3 region has the DNA TGTGCCAGTAGTAGTCTAGACTCCAGAGGGAACTATGGCTACACCTTC.

This clonotype was seen many times. The chain links TRBV12-3 or TRBV12-4 to TRBJ2-3; D may be TRBD1 or TRBD2 (6 bases each). This CDR3 has 13 amino acids. V dropped 6 bases and J dropped 1 base, with 8 bases sitting between them. DNA of the CDR3: TGTGCCAGCAGGAGGGGGGGCACAGATACGCAGTATTTT. It is translated as CASRRGGTDTQYF.

There are a few counts of this clonotype. The gene calls are TRBV20-1 and TRBJ2-1; weak D call: TRBD2 (7 bases). CDR3 length equals 15 residues. CDR1 and CDR2 (germline): DFQATT, SNEGSKA (reference sequence). The V and J ends lost 7 bases and 3 bases respectively, with 19 bases between them. The CDR3 DNA sequence: TGCAGTGTAAAGGGGGGGCGGTTTGGCTACAATGAGCAGTTCTTC. This encodes CSVKGGRFGYNEQFF.

The rearrangement joins TRBV14 to TRBJ2-2; weak D call: TRBD2 (6 bases). The germline gives CDR1 SGHDN, CDR2 FVKESK. V gave up 1 base and J gave up 0 bases, with 15 bases separating them. This CDR3 spans 18 amino acids. CDR3: CASSQVIAAYANTGELFF. CDR3 nucleotides: TGTGCCAGCAGCCAAGTAATAGCGGCCTACGCGAACACCGGGGAGCTGTTTTTT.

This clonotype came up once. CDR3 in DNA: TGTGCCACCAGTGACCGGGACAGGGGCTTTGGGGAGCAGTACTTC. It codes for CATSDRDRGFGEQYF. The chain combines TRBV24-1 with TRBJ2-7; 10 bases fit TRBD1. V lost 4 bases, J lost 7 bases, and 9 bases stayed unmatched. Germline values: CDR1 KGHDR, CDR2 SFDVKD. The CDR3 extends over 15 amino acids.

The chain has TRBV4-2 and TRBJ1-2, with D perhaps matching TRBD1 (5 bases). The CDR3 totals 15 residues. CDR1 LGHNA and CDR2 YNFKEQ come from the germline V gene. V was pared by 0 bases and J by 3 bases, with 11 bases between. CDR3 loop: CASSQDLGGYYGYTF. CDR3 sequence (DNA): TGTGCCAGCAGCCAAGATCTTGGGGGTTACTATGGCTACACCTTC.

This clonotype was recorded a few times. The J gene is TRBJ2-3, the V gene TRBV7-2; D not certain. The V and J ends lost 5 bases and 0 bases respectively, with 12 bases between them. The CDR3 is 15 residues long. From germline, CDR1 is SGHTA and CDR2 FQGNSA. In nucleotides, the CDR3 is TGTGCCAGCAGCGCAGAGAGTTCTAGCACAGATACGCAGTATTTT. Translating it yields CASSAESSSTDTQYF.

This chain links TRBV29-1 with TRBJ2-6; D is unclear. This CDR3 contains 14 residues. Germline V gene data show CDR1 as SQVTM and CDR2 as ANQGSEA. Trimming took off 7 bases at V and 0 bases at J, with 10 bases between the two ends. The CDR3 reads CSASGDSGANVLTF. The CDR3 nucleotides are TGCAGCGCGTCAGGAGACTCTGGGGCCAACGTCCTGACTTTC. Looking up the rest from reference TRBV29-1 and TRBJ2-6 gives the full variable domain: SAVISQKPSRDICQRGTSLTIQCQVDSQVTMMFWYRQQPGQSLTLIATANQGSEATYESGFVIDKFPISRPNLTFSTLTVSNMSPEDSSIYLCSASGDSGANVLTFGAGSRLTVL.

This chain joins TRBV6-6 and TRBJ2-7; the match to TRBD2 covers 9 bases. This CDR3 region has 15 residues. CDR1 is MNHNY and CDR2 is SVGAGI in the germline V gene (reference sequence). V dropped 7 bases and J dropped 2; count of bases not matched to a gene: 9. The CDR3 loop is CASNSRTSVAYEQYF. The CDR3 bases are TGTGCCAGCAACTCGAGGACTAGCGTCGCCTACGAGCAGTACTTC.

This CDR3 is CASSSGDSGYTF. In nucleotides, the CDR3 is TGTGCCAGCAGCTCGGGGGATTCTGGCTACACCTTC. The chain joins TRBV28 to TRBJ1-2, with TRBD1 as a possible D gene (5 bases). Germline CDR1 is MDHEN and CDR2 is SYDVKM. The CDR3 is 12 amino acids. Trimming stripped 6 bases from V and 7 bases from J, with 12 bases between.

The V and J genes are TRBV27 and TRBJ2-4; the D gene could be TRBD1 or TRBD2 (5 bases each). Trimming stripped 7 bases from V and 2 bases from J, with 15 bases between. Looked up from germline, CDR1 is MNHEY and CDR2 is SMNVEV (reference sequence). CDR3 size: 15 residues. The CDR3 region has the DNA TGTGCCAGCATTAAGACTACAGGAACCAAAAACATTCAGTACTTC. It codes for CASIKTTGTKNIQYF.

As to this clonotype: This may be a read error, as it is one base from a much larger clone. The chain is built from TRBV5-1 and TRBJ2-5; the D is unclear. The CDR3 is made up of 13 amino acids. Germline assignment: CDR1 SGHRS and CDR2 YFSETQ. Between the trimmed V and J ends, which lost 7 bases and 5 bases, there was a span of 15 bases. The CDR3 protein is CASGPGSGETQYF. DNA for the CDR3: TGCGCCAGCGGTCCCGGTAGTGGGGAGACCCAGTACTTC.

This clonotype turned up a few times. The V gene is TRBV6-5, the J gene TRBJ2-5; TRBD1 aligns across 7 bases. CDR1 MNHEY and CDR2 SVGAGI come from the germline V gene. The ends lost 10 bases at V and 4 bases at J; junction bases unmatched: 6. The CDR3 covers 12 residues. The CDR3 DNA follows: TGTGCCACCTCATCAGGGGGAGAGACCCAGTACTTC. Amino acids: CATSSGGETQYF.